What follows is one T cell receptor beta chain and its context. These data are taken from a study of cytomegalovirus exposure and HLA in healthy donors. Researchers ran the PCR with 60 Vbeta and 13 Jbeta primers. Using immunoSEQ multiplex PCR, the repertoire was profiled, and TCRdb retains in-frame clones only, with some absent. The sample shows about 210,000 clones, over 75% of them seen only once. The CDR3 covers 14 residues. Deletions cut 2 bases from V and 6 bases from J, with 10 bases between. CDR1 SNHLY and CDR2 FYNNEI come from the germline V gene. This sequence was found in a male donor in good health and CMV-seronegative. Sequencing was performed on PBMCs. This rearrangement joins TRBV2 to TRBJ2-2; a weak D match, TRBD2 (5 bases). DNA of the CDR3: TGTGCCAGCAGTGAAACTAGTATTTCCGGGGAGCTGTTTTTT. Amino acid sequence: CASSETSISGELFF. Filled out from reference TRBV2 and TRBJ2-2, the complete variable domain reads EPEVTQTPSHQVTQMGQEVILRCVPISNHLYFYWYRQILGQKVEFLVSFYNNEISEKSEIFDDQFSVERPDGSNFTLKIRSTKLEDSAMYFCASSETSISGELFFGEGSRLTVL.